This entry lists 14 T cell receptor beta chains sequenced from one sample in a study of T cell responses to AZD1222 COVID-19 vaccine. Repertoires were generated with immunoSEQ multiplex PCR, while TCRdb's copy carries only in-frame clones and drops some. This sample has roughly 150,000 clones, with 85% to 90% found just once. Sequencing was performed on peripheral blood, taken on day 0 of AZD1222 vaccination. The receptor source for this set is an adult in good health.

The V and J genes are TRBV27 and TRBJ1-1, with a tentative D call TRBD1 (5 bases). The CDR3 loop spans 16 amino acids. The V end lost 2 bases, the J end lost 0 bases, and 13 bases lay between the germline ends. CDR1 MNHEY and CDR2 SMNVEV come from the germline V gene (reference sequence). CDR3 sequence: CASSLTPGRMNTEAFF. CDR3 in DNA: TGTGCCAGCAGTTTAACCCCGGGACGGATGAACACTGAAGCTTTCTTT.

The chain's CDR3 is CASRERRDGGYTF. DNA for the CDR3: TGTGCCAGCAGGGAAAGGAGGGACGGTGGCTACACCTTC. This sequence joins TRBV2 and TRBJ1-2, with D tentatively TRBD1 (5 bases). The CDR3 spans 13 residues. From germline, CDR1 is SNHLY and CDR2 FYNNEI. Trimming pared 6 bases from V and 7 bases from J, leaving 15 bases between.

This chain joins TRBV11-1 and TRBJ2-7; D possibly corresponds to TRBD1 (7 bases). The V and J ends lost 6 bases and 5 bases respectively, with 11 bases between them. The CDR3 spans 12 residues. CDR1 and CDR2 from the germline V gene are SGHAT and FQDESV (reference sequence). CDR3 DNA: TGTGCCAGCAGTACAGGGGAGGACGAGCAGTACGTC. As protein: CASSTGEDEQYV.

This CDR3 is CATSDLDRGYTF. The CDR3 DNA reads as TGTGCCACCAGTGATCTTGACAGGGGCTACACCTTC. The rearrangement joins TRBV24-1 to TRBJ1-2; D may be TRBD1 (6 bases). CDR1 and CDR2 from the germline V gene are KGHDR and SFDVKD. The ends were cut back, 3 bases at V and 8 bases at J, with 9 bases in the middle. CDR3 length equals 12 residues.

DNA of the CDR3: TGTGCCACCAGCAGATGGGGACAGGGGACTAATGAAAAACTGTTTTTT. It codes for CATSRWGQGTNEKLFF. The chain couples TRBV15 to TRBJ1-4; 10 bases are a match to TRBD1. In germline, CDR1 is LNHNV, CDR2 YYDKDF (reference sequence). This CDR3 is built from 16 residues. V lost 2 bases, J lost 2 bases, and 2 bases stayed unmatched.

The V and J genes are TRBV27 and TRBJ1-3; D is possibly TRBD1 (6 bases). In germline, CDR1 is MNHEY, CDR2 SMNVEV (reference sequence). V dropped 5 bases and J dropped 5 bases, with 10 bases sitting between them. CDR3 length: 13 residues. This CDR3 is CASSQGHRNTIYF. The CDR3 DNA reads TGTGCCAGCAGTCAGGGACACCGAAACACCATATATTTT.

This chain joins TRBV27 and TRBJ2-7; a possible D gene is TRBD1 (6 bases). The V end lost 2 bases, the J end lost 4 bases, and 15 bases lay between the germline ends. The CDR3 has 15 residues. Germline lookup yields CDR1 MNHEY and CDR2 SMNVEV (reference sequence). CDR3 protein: CASSLVAGRGYEQYV. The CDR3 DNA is TGTGCCAGCAGTTTAGTGGCTGGCAGGGGATACGAGCAGTACGTC.

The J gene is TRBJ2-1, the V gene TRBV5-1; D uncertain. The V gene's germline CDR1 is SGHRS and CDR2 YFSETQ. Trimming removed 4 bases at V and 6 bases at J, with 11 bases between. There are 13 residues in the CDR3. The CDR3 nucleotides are TGCGCCAGCAGCCCCGCATACAGCAATGAGCAGTTCTTC. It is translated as CASSPAYSNEQFF.

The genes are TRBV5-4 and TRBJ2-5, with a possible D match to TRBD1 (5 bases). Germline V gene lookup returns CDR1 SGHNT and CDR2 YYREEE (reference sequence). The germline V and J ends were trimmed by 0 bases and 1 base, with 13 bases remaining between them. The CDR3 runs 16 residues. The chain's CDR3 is CASSLVGRALQETQYF. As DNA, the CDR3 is TGTGCCAGCAGCTTGGTGGGCAGGGCACTCCAAGAGACCCAGTACTTC.

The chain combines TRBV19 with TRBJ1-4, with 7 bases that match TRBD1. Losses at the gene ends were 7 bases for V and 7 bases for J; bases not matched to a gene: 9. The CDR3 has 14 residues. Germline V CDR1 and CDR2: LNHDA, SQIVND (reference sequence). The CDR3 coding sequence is TGTGCCAGTACCCTCGACAGGGTCGGTGAAAAACTGTTTTTT. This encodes CASTLDRVGEKLFF.

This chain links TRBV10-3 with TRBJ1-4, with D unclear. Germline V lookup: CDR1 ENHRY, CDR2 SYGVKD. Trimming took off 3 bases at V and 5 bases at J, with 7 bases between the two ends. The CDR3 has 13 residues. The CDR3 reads CAISDSSNEKLFF. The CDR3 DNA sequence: TGTGCCATCAGTGACAGTTCCAATGAAAAACTGTTTTTT.

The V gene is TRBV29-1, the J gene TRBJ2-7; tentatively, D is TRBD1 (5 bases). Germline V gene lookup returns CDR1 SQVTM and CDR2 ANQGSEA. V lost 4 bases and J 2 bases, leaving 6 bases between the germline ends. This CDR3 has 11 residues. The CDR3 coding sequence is TGCAGCGTTGCAGGGACCTACGAGCAGTACTTC. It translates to CSVAGTYEQYF.

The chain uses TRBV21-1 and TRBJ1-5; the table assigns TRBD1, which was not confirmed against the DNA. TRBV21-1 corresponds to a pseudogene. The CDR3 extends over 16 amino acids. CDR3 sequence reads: CASSKRDRGESQPQHF. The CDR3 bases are TGTGCCAGCAGCAAAAGGGACAGGGGGGAATCTCAGCCCCAGCATTTT.

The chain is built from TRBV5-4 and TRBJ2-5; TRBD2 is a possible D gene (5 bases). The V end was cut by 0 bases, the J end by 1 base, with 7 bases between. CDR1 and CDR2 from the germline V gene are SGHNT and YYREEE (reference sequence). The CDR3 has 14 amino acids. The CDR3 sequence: CASSLAGSQETQYF. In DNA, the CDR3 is TGTGCCAGCAGCTTGGCGGGGTCCCAAGAGACCCAGTACTTC.